Here is one T cell receptor beta chain with its context. The target antigen is unknown. Germline V gene data show CDR1 as MNHNY and CDR2 as SVGAGI (reference sequence). Trimming cost V 2 bases and J 3 bases; bases outside gene matches: 6. This CDR3 has 16 residues. The sample originates from a study of OX40 agonist ivuxolimab in advanced cancers. Study-wide background: Patients' therapy was ivuxolimab, an antibody that acts as an agonist of OX40 (CD134).

Findings of the study overall: More expanded clones were found, on average, in CD8+ than in CD4+ T cells.

Cycle 7 day 1, cycle 4 day 1, and baseline were the timepoints at which blood was sampled. The data were produced by immunoSEQ multiplex PCR, yet TCRdb's version contains in-frame clones alone and is incomplete. The sample consists of 95,000 to 150,000 clones, around 90% of them appearing once. The gene calls are TRBV6-6 and TRBJ2-3; TRBD2 matches 9 bases. This sequence was found in an adult with an advanced solid tumor such as melanoma, head and neck, liver or kidney cancer. This sample comprised CD4+ or CD8+ T cells sorted from blood, obtained in a trial of the OX40 agonist ivuxolimab. This CDR3 reads CASSYRASGVTDTQYF. DNA for the CDR3: TGTGCCAGCAGTTACCGGGCTAGCGGGGTTACAGATACGCAGTATTTT.